This TCR beta chain was captured by sequencing in a study of naive and memory T cell subsets. An equimolar mix of two oligonucleotides served as the beta constant-region primer for TRBC1 and TRBC2. Ligated cDNA was amplified by four rounds of PCR with nested alpha and beta constant-region primers and SP2. One entry per CDR3 protein, called by TCRdb with MiXCR from the UMI-ligation and nested PCR reads. The sample yields about 82,000 distinct CDR3 sequences, approximately 10% seen once. At least ten counts were recorded for this clonotype. What it binds is not known. Study findings and constraints: Gini index rose across naive, CM, EM and EMRA in CD4 and CD8.

This CDR3 comprises 14 residues. V was cut by 1 base and J by 2 bases, with 12 bases left in between. Germline V lookup: CDR1 SQVTM, CDR2 ANQGSEA. The chain links TRBV29-1 to TRBJ2-7; TRBD1 or TRBD2 may be the D gene (5 bases each). Sequenced: naive CD8+ T cells from blood. The sequence derives from a human donor in good health. The CDR3: CSVEVWDGTYEQYF. The CDR3 DNA reads TGCAGCGTTGAAGTATGGGACGGTACCTACGAGCAGTACTTC.